This is a list of T cell receptor beta chains from one sample in a study of response to subunit inactivated influenza vaccine. Via MiXCR, TCRdb re-called the RT-PCR reads, giving one row per CDR3 protein. The sample shows some 500,000 distinct CDR3 sequences, roughly 27% of them seen only once. Sequenced here: CD4+ T cells sorted from PBMCs, sampled roughly 5 days after vaccination. These receptors were collected from a man aged 45-65 years who received an inactivated influenza vaccine. Each CDR3 is given with its conserved first and last residue. The D gene is left open where the match is weak. Not every row has a clone size; where given, it reads once, few, many or a size class.

TRBJ1-1 . . TRBV20-1 CSASGTGMGTEAFF TGCAGTGCTAGTGGTACAGGGATGGGGACTGAAGCTTTCTTT
TRBJ2-3 . once TRBV7-2 CASSLMRQPTDTQYF TGTGCCAGCAGCTTGATGAGACAGCCCACAGATACGCAGTATTTT
TRBJ2-3 TRBD2 . TRBV10-2 CAIQRGKSTDTQYF TGCGCCATACAGCGGGGGAAGAGCACAGATACGCAGTATTTT
TRBJ2-7 . once TRBV27 CASSLWGPSYEQYF TGTGCCAGCAGTTTATGGGGGCCGTCCTACGAGCAGTACTTC
TRBJ2-3 . . TRBV5-1 CASSLDGPRVDTQYF TGCGCCAGCAGCTTGGATGGGCCCAGGGTTGATACGCAGTATTTT
TRBJ2-7 . few TRBV12-3/TRBV12-4 CASSLGLPYEQYF TGTGCCAGCAGTTTGGGGCTTCCCTACGAGCAGTACTTC
TRBJ2-1 TRBD2 . TRBV7-2 CASSTPERGGSYNEQSF TGTGCCAGCAGCACGCCCGAGCGGGGGGGGTCCTACAATGAGCAGTCCTTC
TRBJ2-1 TRBD2 few TRBV29-1 CSVPGTSGIGAYNEQFF TGCAGCGTCCCCGGGACTAGCGGGATAGGCGCCTACAATGAGCAGTTCTTC
TRBJ2-2 . few TRBV5-1 CASSLSPSGTGELFF TGCGCCAGCAGCTTGAGTCCATCGGGGACCGGGGAGCTGTTTTTT
TRBJ2-1 . . TRBV2 CASSRQLNSYNEQFF TGTGCCAGCAGTAGACAGCTGAATTCCTACAATGAGCAGTTCTTC
TRBJ2-3 TRBD2 . TRBV30 CAGSGLAIRDTQYF TGTGCCGGCTCGGGACTAGCGATCCGCGATACGCAGTATTTT
TRBJ2-1 . few TRBV25-1 CASSQSLTGVDEQFF TGTGCCAGCAGCCAATCCCTAACGGGGGTCGATGAGCAGTTCTTC
TRBJ2-7 . . TRBV5-1 CASSLALDEQYF TGCGCCAGCAGCCTGGCACTGGACGAGCAGTACTTC